This TCR beta chain is drawn from a study of shared clonotypes between healthy human individuals (TCRdb year 2020). A note on the overall study: Three men and two women, aged 18 to 49 years, made up the cohort. Per donor, three plates each were used for CD4 naive and CD4 memory, two for CD8 naive, and one for CD8 memory. To estimate repertoire size and how much clonotype sharing occurs between individuals, the study deeply sequenced the blood TCR repertoires of a handful of healthy adults. To increase sequencing depth and limit assay-specific biases, different laboratories used diverse techniques to prepare libraries and sequence TCR repertoires. Leukapheresis yielded between about 0.85 and 9.5 billion PBMCs per donor.

The CDR3 starts with the cysteine, ends with the phenylalanine, and has 14 residues. Here the CDR3 DNA is all that survives: 42 bases in frame from base 1. V lost 4 bases and J lost 0 bases; the stretch between them is 11 bases long. From a lookup of the germline V gene (reference sequence), CDR1 and CDR2 are SGHNT and YYREEE. Notes on this clone: What this receptor recognizes is not known. Per-nucleotide qualities are absent, and no much larger clonotype sits a single base away.

Using the deep immunoSEQ assay, TCR CDR3 regions were amplified from genomic DNA by multiplex PCR. Extracted genomic DNA from each cell subset was distributed evenly across all wells of several immunoSEQ 96-well plates, and each plate was treated as a replicate. For sorted subsets, each replicate PCR was loaded with roughly 190 ng genomic DNA, equivalent to 32,000 or so T cell genomes. Purified libraries were measured with a Qubit 3.0 fluorometer, size-checked on a Bioanalyzer 2100, and measured again with the KAPA Library Quantification kit. Each immunoSEQ 96-well plate was sequenced on its own single-read 150-cycle Illumina NextSeq 550 flow cell. On the study's bioinformatics: Because the immunoSEQ output included only junctional sequences and no quality scores, the filtering could not be the same as the filtering used for full-length reads. To assign V/J genes and CDR3, sequences were annotated using PyIR, a Python wrapper for IgBLAST v1.9, with IMGT germline references. Reads were removed for weak V/J assignments (E-value above 1e-6), missing CDR3, stop codons, out-of-frame junctions, or ambiguous translated residues. V3J clonotypes were defined by identical inferred V gene, J gene, and CDR3 amino acid sequence. To compute the percentage overlap between repertoires, the number of shared unique clonotypes was divided by the size of the smaller repertoire. Repertoire richness was assessed with RTK rarefaction, the Chao1 estimator, and Recon v2.1 estimates of unobserved clonotypes. Generation probabilities for all TCRbeta clonotypes obtained by the gDNA method from a handful of donors were computed using OLGA. TCRdb limited this immuneACCESS table to in-frame rearrangements with V and J called. A share of clones is missing; checked studies link under half to unresolved V genes, and the rest is unexplained. The DNA gave D and trimming, while V, J and clone size come from that table. The sample table shows about 1.5 million clones, and roughly 98% are seen once. The biggest ten clones account for approximately 0.44% of the sample.

Donors were healthy HIV-negative adults with no recently reported acute infections or vaccinations. Every donor was a Caucasian adult residing in Nashville, Tennessee, USA. CD4+ T cells were enriched by magnetic negative selection; naive cells were then positively selected on CD45RA, and the negative fraction formed the memory subset. Blood was collected by leukapheresis, and PBMCs were isolated by Ficoll-Histopaque density gradient centrifugation and then cryopreserved in liquid nitrogen vapor phase. Purity and quantity of every magnetically sorted T cell population were checked by analytical flow cytometry. Genomic DNA was isolated from every sorted fraction and measured by UV absorbance on a Nanodrop 2000c. What the authors observed across the whole study: Pairwise subsampling indicated that sequencing depth was expected to affect the degree of clonotype sharing among donors. Estimated clonotype richness was generally larger for naive than for memory subsets. Across a handful of donors, approximately 5% of naive CD4, 3.5% of naive CD8, 2% to 2.5% of memory CD4, and approximately 0.4% of memory CD8 clonotypes were shared. Compared with non-shared clonotypes, the clonotypes found in all four sorted-subset donors had higher generation probabilities. Rarefaction of sorted-subset datasets indicated incomplete sequencing despite the large sequencing depth. Sampling was limited to blood, and TCR repertoires in tissue likely differ from TCR repertoires in blood. Because the study included only a small number of donors, the genetic and exposure-history diversity represented was limited.

The chain joins TRBV5-4 to TRBJ2-7, and possibly TRBD2, on 5 matching bases. Sequenced material: naive CD4+ T cells sorted from blood. The cell subset or site label, read with the paper, signifies: CD45RA+ positively selected. The sequence was collected from a man younger than 45 in good health. The CDR3: CASSRSSSSYEQYF. The DNA is TGTGCCAGCAGCAGGTCTAGCAGCTCCTACGAGCAGTACTTC.